Listed below are T cell receptor beta chains from one sample, sequenced in a study of TIL therapy for anti-PD-1-resistant metastatic lung cancer. The assay was immunoSEQ multiplex PCR, and TCRdb's table has in-frame clones only and misses some. The repertoire has roughly 60,000 clones, around 79% of them found once; the top ten carry less than 2%. The material sequenced was blood, taken at baseline. These receptors originate from a person aged 25 to 85 with non-small cell lung cancer. CDR3s include the opening cysteine and the closing phenylalanine or tryptophan. Fields, in order: V gene, clone size, J gene, D gene, CDR3 protein, CDR3 DNA. A D gene is named only where the DNA matches it firmly. The size entry is marked missing in some rows and otherwise reads once, few, many or a size class.

>TRBV15|NA|TRBJ1-1|NA
CATSREIIAGETEAFF
TGTGCCACCAGCAGAGAAATTATAGCGGGGGAAACTGAAGCTTTCTTT
>TRBV2|NA|TRBJ1-5|NA
CASRETSFENQPQHF
TGTGCCAGCAGGGAGACTTCGTTCGAGAATCAGCCCCAGCATTTT
>TRBV4-2|NA|TRBJ2-2|TRBD1
CASSQDLQGAKAGELFF
TGTGCCAGCAGCCAAGATCTTCAGGGGGCGAAGGCCGGGGAGCTGTTTTTT
>TRBV5-4|NA|TRBJ1-1|NA
CASRAWDGTQLNTEAFF
TGTGCCAGCAGAGCTTGGGACGGTACACAACTGAACACTGAAGCTTTCTTT
>TRBV30|NA|TRBJ1-1|NA
CAWSLGAPPEAFF
TGTGCCTGGAGTTTGGGGGCGCCCCCTGAAGCTTTCTTT
>TRBV7-2|NA|TRBJ2-7|NA
CASSSRRGGSSYEQYF
TGTGCCAGCAGCTCCCGACGAGGGGGGTCCTCCTACGAGCAGTACTTC
>TRBV4-3|NA|TRBJ2-7|TRBD1
CASSQAGTGAYEQYF
TGCGCCAGCAGCCAGGCCGGGACAGGGGCCTACGAGCAGTACTTC
>TRBV4-3|NA|TRBJ2-7|TRBD1
CASSQRTGKYEQYF
TGCGCCAGCAGCCAGAGGACAGGGAAATACGAGCAGTACTTC
>TRBV7-9|few|TRBJ1-5|NA
CASSPTADQPQHF
TGTGCCAGCAGCCCGACGGCAGATCAGCCCCAGCATTTT
>TRBV4-1|NA|TRBJ2-2|NA
CASSPQNTGELFF
TGCGCCAGCAGCCCCCAGAACACCGGGGAGCTGTTTTTT
>TRBV19|NA|TRBJ2-7|TRBD2
CASSTSGLRGEQYF
TGTGCCAGTAGTACTAGCGGACTAAGAGGCGAGCAGTACTTC
>TRBV5-4|few|TRBJ2-7|TRBD2
CASSLFGGSEQYF
TGTGCCAGCAGCTTGTTCGGGGGGAGCGAGCAGTACTTC
>TRBV18|once|TRBJ2-7|NA
CASSPAPANPYEQYF
TGTGCCAGCTCACCGGCGCCCGCTAACCCCTACGAGCAGTACTTC
>TRBV28|NA|TRBJ2-3|TRBD2
CALGAGLSTQYF
TGTGCCCTAGGAGCGGGACTAAGTACGCAGTATTTT
>TRBV7-5|NA|TRBJ2-1|NA
CARKGDEQFF
TGTGCCAGAAAAGGGGATGAGCAGTTCTTC
>TRBV19|few|TRBJ2-2|NA
CASRLVRDTGELFF
TGTGCCAGTAGACTAGTACGGGACACCGGGGAGCTGTTTTTT
>TRBV11-2|NA|TRBJ1-1|TRBD1
CASSIDRGPTEAFF
TGTGCCAGCAGCATCGACAGGGGGCCCACTGAAGCTTTCTTT
>TRBV4-3|NA|TRBJ1-2|TRBD1
CASSRTGGDSYGYTF
TGCGCCAGCAGCCGCACCGGGGGGGACAGCTATGGCTACACCTTC
>TRBV4-2|NA|TRBJ2-1|NA
CASSQDGGQINEQFF
TGTGCCAGCAGCCAAGATGGAGGGCAAATCAATGAGCAGTTCTTC
>TRBV2|once|TRBJ2-7|NA
CASLFVRGKILGDRPREQYF
TGTGCCAGCCTCTTCGTCCGCGGAAAAATTCTCGGCGACAGGCCGCGCGAGCAGTACTTC
>TRBV11-3|NA|TRBJ2-2|NA
CASSLGGRRTGELFF
TGTGCCAGCAGCTTAGGGGGGCGCCGTACCGGGGAGCTGTTTTTT
>TRBV7-2|NA|TRBJ1-2|NA
CASHVRYGYTF
TGTGCCAGCCACGTCCGCTATGGCTACACCTTC
>TRBV7-9|NA|TRBJ1-2|TRBD1
CASSSLDRGNYGYTF
TGTGCCAGCAGCTCCCTGGACAGGGGGAACTATGGCTACACCTTC
>TRBV5-1|NA|TRBJ1-5|TRBD1
CASSSTPGQNQPQHF
TGCGCCAGCAGCTCCACCCCGGGACAGAATCAGCCCCAGCATTTT
>TRBV19|NA|TRBJ2-1|NA
CASSIDQRREQFF
TGTGCCAGTAGTATAGATCAAAGGAGAGAGCAGTTCTTC
>TRBV23-1|NA|TRBJ2-3|TRBD2
CASSQSLTSGGTDTQYF
TGCGCCAGCAGTCAATCGTTGACTAGCGGGGGCACAGATACGCAGTATTTT
>TRBV2|few|TRBJ1-1|NA
CASSEQGVGTEAFF
TGTGCCAGCAGTGAACAAGGGGTGGGCACTGAAGCTTTCTTT
>TRBV10-2|NA|TRBJ2-1|NA
CASSDRGLEQFF
TGCGCCAGCAGTGACAGGGGACTCGAGCAGTTCTTC
>TRBV7-2|few|TRBJ1-6|NA
CASSLDFRTALHF
TGTGCCAGCAGCTTAGACTTCCGCACCGCCCTCCACTTT
>TRBV7-9|NA|TRBJ1-6|NA
CASSLAGGANSPLHF
TGTGCCAGCAGCCTGGCCGGGGGGGCGAATTCACCCCTCCACTTT
>TRBV9|NA|TRBJ1-1|NA
CASTPDSSTEAFF
TGTGCCAGCACCCCAGACAGTTCCACTGAAGCTTTCTTT
>TRBV6-5|few|TRBJ2-3|NA
CASSPPGDTDTQYF
TGTGCCAGCAGTCCGCCCGGCGACACAGATACGCAGTATTTT
>TRBV19|NA|TRBJ2-1|TRBD1
CASSNPGQGLGEQFF
TGTGCCAGTAGTAACCCAGGACAGGGGCTAGGTGAGCAGTTCTTC
>TRBV7-9|NA|TRBJ2-5|NA
CASSPPATLETQYF
TGTGCCAGCAGCCCCCCGGCCACCCTCGAGACCCAGTACTTC
>TRBV5-6|NA|TRBJ1-5|TRBD1
CASSSQGAHRSQHF
TGTGCCAGCAGCTCCCAGGGGGCTCATCGGTCCCAGCATTTT